These T cell receptor beta chains were read from a single sample in a study of CD8 T cells in Susac syndrome. Each CDR3 protein gets one entry after TCRdb re-called the immunoSEQ multiplex PCR reads with MiXCR. In the table there are approximately 230,000 distinct CDR3 sequences, 93% of which are singletons. Sequences were obtained from CD4+ T cells from PBMCs. The receptors were gathered from a human donor with multiple sclerosis. CDR3s include the opening cysteine and the closing phenylalanine or tryptophan. D genes are given only for firm matches. Clone size appears in some rows only: once, few, many, or a class for an expanded clone.

J gene,D gene,clone size,V gene,CDR3 protein,CDR3 DNA
TRBJ2-5,-,-,TRBV7-9,CASSPQGPQETQYF,TGTGCCAGCAGCCCTCAAGGGCCCCAAGAGACCCAGTACTTC
TRBJ2-7,TRBD1,-,TRBV11-2,CASSFSGQGRGEQYF,TGTGCCAGCAGCTTTTCGGGACAGGGAAGAGGAGAGCAGTACTTC
TRBJ1-5,-,-,TRBV6-2/TRBV6-3,CATKDSLDQPQHF,TGTGCCACCAAGGACAGTCTGGATCAGCCCCAGCATTTT
TRBJ1-3,-,-,TRBV12-3/TRBV12-4,CASSLWGSGVDTIYF,TGTGCCAGCAGTTTATGGGGAAGTGGGGTCGACACCATATATTTT
TRBJ1-4,-,-,TRBV6-2/TRBV6-3,CASGPTGPYEKLFF,TGTGCCAGCGGACCGACCGGGCCCTATGAAAAACTGTTTTTT
TRBJ1-1,TRBD1,-,TRBV12-3/TRBV12-4,CASSFNRGTLSEAFF,TGTGCCAGCAGTTTTAACAGGGGCACACTATCTGAAGCTTTCTTT
TRBJ1-4,-,-,TRBV9,CASSVGAASGEKLFF,TGTGCCAGCAGCGTAGGGGCAGCCAGCGGTGAAAAACTGTTTTTT
TRBJ2-2,-,-,TRBV3-1,CASRAPVGELFF,TGTGCCAGCAGGGCCCCCGTCGGGGAGCTGTTTTTT
TRBJ2-2,-,-,TRBV7-3,CASSLNGGDNTGELFF,TGTGCCAGCAGCTTAAACGGGGGAGACAACACCGGGGAGCTGTTTTTT
TRBJ1-1,-,-,TRBV9,CASSVVGGFAEAFF,TGTGCCAGCAGCGTAGTTGGTGGTTTCGCTGAAGCTTTCTTT
TRBJ1-6,-,-,TRBV19,CAYRNSARNSPLHF,TGTGCCTATCGAAACTCAGCTAGGAATTCACCCCTCCACTTT
TRBJ2-3,-,-,TRBV20-1,CSALPGTSTQYF,TGCAGTGCCCTCCCGGGAACTAGCACGCAGTATTTT
TRBJ1-1,-,-,TRBV6-6,CASSYPAREHEAFF,TGTGCCAGCAGTTATCCCGCCCGGGAGCATGAAGCTTTCTTT
TRBJ2-3,-,-,TRBV12-3/TRBV12-4,CASSLGRSLGTQYF,TGTGCCAGCAGTTTGGGGCGAAGCCTCGGGACGCAGTATTTT
TRBJ1-5,-,-,TRBV7-3,CASSLQPGQPQHF,TGTGCCAGCAGTCTCCAGCCAGGTCAGCCCCAGCATTTT
TRBJ1-2,-,-,TRBV11-2,CASSLDRVPGGYTF,TGTGCCAGCAGCTTAGACAGGGTCCCTGGCGGCTACACCTTC
TRBJ2-1,-,-,TRBV7-9,CATRLAASADEQFF,TGTGCCACCCGTCTAGCCGCTAGCGCCGATGAGCAGTTCTTC
TRBJ2-5,-,once,TRBV19,CASSTPTDWRQETQYF,TGTGCCAGTAGTACCCCCACGGACTGGCGGCAAGAGACCCAGTACTTC
TRBJ2-1,-,-,TRBV6-4,CASSADATYNEQFF,TGTGCCAGCAGTGCGGACGCAACCTACAATGAGCAGTTCTTC
TRBJ1-2,TRBD1,-,TRBV29-1,CSAKTGNGAVGYTF,TGCAGCGCCAAGACAGGGAATGGGGCCGTCGGCTACACCTTC